This TCR beta chain stems from a study of blood T cell repertoires in COVID-19. J gave up 1 base and V 7 bases, and 16 bases lay outside the gene matches. The CDR3 length is 18 residues. Looked up from germline, CDR1 is MDHEN and CDR2 is SYDVKM. Clones were read by immunoSEQ multiplex PCR, and TCRdb kept only the in-frame ones, dropping some. The table includes fewer than 70,000 clones, less than 90% detected once. V and J are TRBV28 and TRBJ1-5; 7 bases align to TRBD1. Sequencing input: peripheral blood. The origin of this receptor is a woman aged 70 to 79 with active COVID-19. The CDR3, as DNA: TGTGCCAGCACCATTTACAGGGGCCCGAAGGGGAGCAATCAGCCCCAGCATTTT. Amino acid sequence: CASTIYRGPKGSNQPQHF.